The clone carrying this T cell receptor beta chain was seen at least ten times. Its antigen is unknown. The CDR3 runs 12 residues. Germline V gives CDR1 MNHEY, CDR2 SVGEGT. V was cut by 4 bases and J by 6 bases, with 10 bases left in between. The entry originates in a study of regulatory T cells in long-lasting Graves disease. This sample's time point: newly diagnosed GD, antithyroid drugs for less than 3 months. There was RNA extracted from PBMCs, and the TCR library was made from it. General study points: Newly diagnosed disease favored TRBV20-1 and TRBJ2-1 over persistent disease. Persistent Graves' disease cases displayed lower TCR diversity than newly diagnosed ones.

Arm-PCR with iRepertoire HTBI primers amplified the CDR3 regions for these TCR beta libraries. TCRdb re-called the multiplex PCR reads through MiXCR, storing one row per CDR3 protein. The sample shows almost 450,000 distinct CDR3 sequences, 16% of them seen only once. These data were likewise used in another study, on T cells in Graves' hyperthyroidism and ophthalmopathy.

The chain carries TRBV6-2 or TRBV6-3 and TRBJ2-7, with a weak D call TRBD1 (5 bases). The TCR was taken from a woman aged 30 to 39 with Graves disease. The sequences come from peripheral blood mononuclear cells (PBMCs), collected at new diagnosis, from a patient treated with antithyroid drugs. CDR3 amino acids: CASSLGQGEQYF. In nucleotides, the CDR3 is TGTGCCAGCAGTTTGGGCCAGGGCGAGCAGTACTTC.